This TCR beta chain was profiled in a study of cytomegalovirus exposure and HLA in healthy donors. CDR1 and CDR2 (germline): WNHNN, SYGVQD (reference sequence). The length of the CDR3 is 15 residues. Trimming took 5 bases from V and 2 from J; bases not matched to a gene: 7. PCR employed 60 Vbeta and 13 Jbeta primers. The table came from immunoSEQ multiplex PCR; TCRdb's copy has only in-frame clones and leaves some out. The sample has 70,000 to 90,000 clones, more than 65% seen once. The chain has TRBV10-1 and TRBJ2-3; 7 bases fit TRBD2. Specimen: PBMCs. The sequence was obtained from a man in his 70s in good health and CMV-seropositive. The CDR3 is CASSTHRDYTDTQYF. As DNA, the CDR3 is TGCGCCAGCAGTACGCACCGGGACTACACAGATACGCAGTATTTT.